This T cell receptor (beta chain) comes out of a study of CD8+CD57+ T cells in acquired aplastic anemia. Germline CDR1 SNHLY, CDR2 FYNNEI. This CDR3 is 13 amino acids long. The V gene end was trimmed by 6 bases and the J gene end by 12 bases; junction bases not matched to a gene: 11. Template material for TCR beta VDJ and CDR3 profiling consisted of genomic DNA. MiXCR, run by TCRdb on the reads, gives a single entry per CDR3 protein. This sample has approximately 380,000 distinct CDR3 sequences, with around 72% found just once. The rearrangement joins TRBV2 to TRBJ1-2; 9 positions match TRBD1. The sequencing input was sorted CD4+, CD8+, or CD8+CD57+ T cells (not recorded which) from PBMCs. The receptor comes from a human donor in good health, serving as a control. The CDR3 DNA follows: TGTGCCAGCAGGACGGGACAGGGAAGCGGGCACACCTTC. As protein: CASRTGQGSGHTF.